Detailed here is one TCR beta chain. Its specificity is unknown. The entry originates in a study of cytomegalovirus exposure and HLA in healthy donors. Researchers ran the PCR with 60 Vbeta and 13 Jbeta primers. Clones were sequenced by immunoSEQ multiplex PCR, and TCRdb holds only the in-frame ones, with some missing. The table has about 130,000 clones, about 78% seen once. Study results and caveats: Many donors carried some public TCRs, although rarity characterized most TCR sequences. Earlier analysis looked at TCR beta V segments, and most were productive about 87% or about 30% of the time. Across all donors, roughly uniform sequencing depth was an assumption of the presence/absence analyses. The listing of some 170 TCR beta chains classed them as cytomegalovirus-associated.

The sequence came from a middle-aged man in good health and CMV-seronegative. Sequencing was carried out using PBMCs.

CDR3 in amino acids: CASSATGGAQVGGGTEAFF. The DNA of the CDR3 is TGTGCCAGCAGCGCCACAGGGGGCGCCCAGGTCGGAGGAGGCACTGAAGCTTTCTTT. The V and J genes are TRBV9 and TRBJ1-1; 9 bases are shared with TRBD1. V lost 3 bases, J lost 4 bases, and 19 bases stayed unmatched. The CDR3 extends over 19 amino acids. Looked up from germline, CDR1 is SGDLS and CDR2 is YYNGEE.